Listed below are T cell receptor beta chains from one sample, sequenced in a study of shared clonotypes between healthy human individuals. Assay used: immunoSEQ multiplex PCR; TCRdb lists only in-frame clones, some missing. The sample has around 2.3 million clones; around 95% are singletons. Material for sequencing was naive CD4+ T cells sorted from blood. These receptors were taken from a man between 18 and 29 years old in good health. Both conserved end residues are part of each CDR3. Fields, in order: V gene, clone size, D gene, J gene, CDR3 DNA, CDR3 protein. A D gene is named only where the DNA matches it firmly. Clone size is not always given. Where it is, it says once, few, many or a class for expanded clones.

TRBV5-6	-	TRBD1	TRBJ2-7	TGTGCCAGTTACCGGACAGGTACCTACGAGCAGTACTTC	CASYRTGTYEQYF
TRBV6-1	-	TRBD2	TRBJ2-1	TGTGCCAGCAGCCGGACTAGCGGGGAAAATGAGCAGTTCTTC	CASSRTSGENEQFF
TRBV5-4	once	-	TRBJ2-4	TGTGCCAGCAGCTTGACCTTGCCGGCGGGCAAAAACATTCAGTACTTC	CASSLTLPAGKNIQYF
TRBV4-1	-	-	TRBJ2-1	TGCGCCAGCAGCCAATCAACTAGTATCTATGAGCAGTTCTTC	CASSQSTSIYEQFF
TRBV11-2	-	TRBD2	TRBJ2-1	TGTGCCAGCAGCCCGGGGGGAGGGCCCGTCAATGAGCAGTTCTTC	CASSPGGGPVNEQFF
TRBV29-1	-	-	TRBJ2-1	TGCAGCGTTACGCTTAATCAACTTGAGCAGTTCTTC	CSVTLNQLEQFF
TRBV30	-	-	TRBJ1-3	TGTGCCTGGAGGCAGAAGGGGGGTTCTACCTCTGGAAACACCATATATTTT	CAWRQKGGSTSGNTIYF
TRBV28	-	-	TRBJ1-2	TGTGCCAGCAAGGCAGGGCTCAACTATGGCTACACCTTC	CASKAGLNYGYTF
TRBV6-4	-	-	TRBJ1-5	TGTGCCAGCAGTGAACCCAAGGAAGAGAGCAATCAGCCCCAGCATTTT	CASSEPKEESNQPQHF
TRBV11-2	once	-	TRBJ2-5	TGTGCCAGCAGCCCCGGCTTGGAGACCCAGTACTTC	CASSPGLETQYF
TRBV7-2	-	TRBD2	TRBJ2-2	TGTGCCAGCAGCTTAGTTCTAGCGGGAGTCGGCGGGGAGCTGTTTTTT	CASSLVLAGVGGELFF
TRBV2	once	TRBD1	TRBJ1-2	TGTGCCAGCAGGGATACAGGGGGCGGCTATGGCTACACCTTC	CASRDTGGGYGYTF
TRBV4-1	-	-	TRBJ2-7	TGCGCCAGCAGCCGAAATCCCCTCTTGGACGAGCAGTACTTC	CASSRNPLLDEQYF
TRBV18	-	TRBD1	TRBJ1-4	TGTGCCAGCTCACCGGGACAGGGGAAAAATGAAAAACTGTTTTTT	CASSPGQGKNEKLFF
TRBV6-6	-	-	TRBJ1-1	TGTGCCAGCAGTCCCAACCTAAAGACAAACACTGAAGCTTTCTTT	CASSPNLKTNTEAFF
TRBV20-1	-	-	TRBJ1-2	TGCAGTGCTAGAGATAACGATGGCTACACCTTC	CSARDNDGYTF
TRBV30	-	-	TRBJ2-5	TGTGCCTGGAGAGTTGCAACAGAGACCCAGTACTTC	CAWRVATETQYF
TRBV30	-	-	TRBJ1-2	TGTGCCTGGGGGGCAACACTTAAAACTAAAAGAGGCTACACCTTC	CAWGATLKTKRGYTF
TRBV5-4	-	-	TRBJ2-5	TGTGCCAGCAGCTTGCGTGGTCAGGGGCTCGGTGAGACCCAGTACTTC	CASSLRGQGLGETQYF
TRBV6-5	-	-	TRBJ1-2	TGTGCCAGCAGTTACGGCCAGGGGACCTATGGCTACACCTTC	CASSYGQGTYGYTF
TRBV19	-	-	TRBJ2-4	TGTGCCAGTAGTTTCCAGGGGGGAAACATTCAGTACTTC	CASSFQGGNIQYF
TRBV10-3	-	-	TRBJ1-1	TGTGCCATCAGTGTGGTGGGATCCAACACTGAAGCTTTCTTT	CAISVVGSNTEAFF
TRBV5-6	-	TRBD2	TRBJ2-7	TGTGCCAGCAGCAGGACTAGCGGAGGGGAGCAGTACTTC	CASSRTSGGEQYF
TRBV18	once	TRBD1	TRBJ1-2	TGTGCCAGCTCACAGGGGGCGGTCTATGGCTACACCTTC	CASSQGAVYGYTF
TRBV11-2	-	-	TRBJ2-5	TGTGCCAGCAGGACTCGGCGACAGCAAGAGACCCAGTACTTC	CASRTRRQQETQYF
TRBV5-4	-	TRBD2	TRBJ2-3	TGTGCCAGCAGCTTGGCGGGCGGGGGGATTTCAGATACGCAGTATTTT	CASSLAGGGISDTQYF
TRBV2	-	-	TRBJ1-5	TGTGCCAGCAGGGGAGGGGACACCGTGGTCAATCAGCCCCAGCATTTT	CASRGGDTVVNQPQHF
TRBV7-2	-	TRBD2	TRBJ2-3	TGTGCCAGCAGCGCCCGACTAGCCTTCTCCACAGATACGCAGTATTTT	CASSARLAFSTDTQYF
TRBV5-1	-	-	TRBJ2-1	TGCGCCAGCAGCTTACGAACTAACCCCGACCATGAGCAGTTCTTC	CASSLRTNPDHEQFF
TRBV27	-	-	TRBJ1-3	TGTGCCAGCAGTTCAACAGGGAAAGGTGGAAACACCATATATTTT	CASSSTGKGGNTIYF
TRBV7-2	-	-	TRBJ1-4	TGTGCCAGCAGCGCAACAGGGCAGCTAAATGAAAAACTGTTTTTT	CASSATGQLNEKLFF
TRBV7-2	-	-	TRBJ1-3	TGTGCCAGCAGCTTTTCGGGGGGGCTCGGAAACACCATATATTTT	CASSFSGGLGNTIYF
TRBV5-3	-	-	TRBJ1-2	TGTGCCAGAAGCCTGAGAAAGACCAACAGAACAGGCCATGGCTACACCTTC	CARSLRKTNRTGHGYTF
TRBV6-5	-	TRBD1	TRBJ2-7	TGTGCCAGCAGCGCGGACAGGGCCTCCTACGAGCAGTACTTC	CASSADRASYEQYF
TRBV18	-	-	TRBJ2-7	TGTGCCAGCTCACCGTTTACAGGGCCCAGCTCCTACGAGCAGTACTTC	CASSPFTGPSSYEQYF
TRBV27	-	-	TRBJ2-3	TGTGCCAGCAGTTTTAAAGGGACTTCTTACACAGATACGCAGTATTTT	CASSFKGTSYTDTQYF
TRBV28	-	TRBD1	TRBJ1-5	TGTGCCAGCAGTTCCTCGGGGACAGGGGGAATTCAGCCCCAGCATTTT	CASSSSGTGGIQPQHF
TRBV15	-	-	TRBJ2-5	TGTGCCACCAGCTGGGACGTGGTGGAGACCCAGTACTTC	CATSWDVVETQYF
TRBV6-5	-	TRBD1	TRBJ1-2	TGTGCCAGCAGTTACCACGGACAGGGGTATGGCTACACCTTC	CASSYHGQGYGYTF
TRBV7-9	-	-	TRBJ1-3	TGTGCCAGCAGCCCTTCGAGCTCTGGAAACACCATATATTTT	CASSPSSSGNTIYF
TRBV7-9	-	-	TRBJ2-5	TGTGCCAGCAGCTTAAGGGCGGATCGAGAGACCCAGTACTTC	CASSLRADRETQYF
TRBV5-1	-	TRBD2	TRBJ2-2	TGCGCCAGCAGCCCTAATGTTGCGGGAGGGCTCACCGGGGAGCTGTTTTTT	CASSPNVAGGLTGELFF
TRBV4-1	-	TRBD1	TRBJ2-7	TGCGCCAGCAGCCATTCCGGGACAGGGGTCTACGAGCAGTACTTC	CASSHSGTGVYEQYF
TRBV5-1	once	TRBD2	TRBJ2-7	TGCGCCAGCAGCCCCTCGGGGGGGTACGAGCAGTACTTC	CASSPSGGYEQYF
TRBV19	-	-	TRBJ2-3	TGTGCCAGTAACAAGCGGCAAAGCACAGATACGCAGTATTTT	CASNKRQSTDTQYF
TRBV6-6	-	-	TRBJ1-1	TGTGCCAGCAGCCAGGGTTTAGATACTTTCTTT	CASSQGLDTFF
TRBV9	-	-	TRBJ1-5	TGTGCCAGCAGCGCGCAGGGTTTGGGTCAGCCCCAGCATTTT	CASSAQGLGQPQHF